The 11 T cell receptor beta chains reported below all come from one sample, sequenced in a study of spatial heterogeneity in lung cancer (dated by TCRdb to the late 2010s). Read against the paper, the sample's time point label means: sample taken at primary tumor resection. Receptors were amplified or captured by 5' RACE. Sequencing relied on a NextSeq 500. In TCRdb, the public reads were trimmed at Q25 with fastp and aligned with MiXCR, with productive beta chains retained. Here each entry gathers all rows of one CDR3 protein and keeps the most common genes and DNA. A total of tens of thousands of distinct CDR3 sequences appear in this sample, more than 4.5% of them only once. 20% to 30% of the sample belongs to the ten largest clones. The sample in question was PBMCs, obtained at surgery. Receptors were obtained from a female donor with early-stage non-small cell lung cancer.

This clonotype has a count of ten or more. The chain carries TRBV6-5 and TRBJ1-6; TRBD1 agrees at 9 bases. Germline assignment: CDR1 MNHEY and CDR2 SVGAGI. V was pared by 6 bases and J by 9 bases, with 9 bases of the junction left unmatched. The CDR3 is 15 residues long. Written as DNA, the CDR3 is TGTGCCAGCAGGCCGCCCGGGACAGGGACTTCACCCCTCCACTTT. Translating it yields CASRPPGTGTSPLHF.

This clonotype has at least ten counts. V gene TRBV12-3 or TRBV12-4 combines with J gene TRBJ2-5, with TRBD2 matching over 11 bases. The J segment lost 4 bases and the V segment lost 7 bases, leaving 17 bases of the junction unmatched. The CDR3 runs 18 residues. This chain's CDR3 is CASTPPRRLAGRGETQYF. CDR3 sequence (DNA): TGTGCCAGCACTCCTCCGAGGAGACTAGCGGGGAGAGGAGAGACCCAGTACTTC.

This clonotype has more than one count but fewer than ten. The genes are TRBV4-2 and TRBJ2-7, with 7 nucleotides matching TRBD1. Germline lookup yields CDR1 LGHNA and CDR2 YNFKEQ. Trimming removed 0 bases from V and 3 bases from J; junction bases left unmatched: 8. CDR3 length: 16 amino acids. The CDR3 DNA reads as TGTGCCAGCAGCCAAGATACGGGACAGCGAGACTACGAGCAGTACTTC. As protein: CASSQDTGQRDYEQYF.

This clonotype was recorded at least ten times. The chain has TRBV29-1 and TRBJ2-6; D gene unclear. Germline CDR1 reads SQVTM; CDR2 reads ANQGSEA. This CDR3 has 12 amino acids. Trimming stripped 3 bases from V and 4 bases from J, with 4 bases between. CDR3 loop: CSVDSGANVLTF. In DNA, the CDR3 is TGCAGCGTTGACTCCGGGGCCAACGTCCTGACTTTC.

This clonotype occurred a few times. The chain uses TRBV20-1 and TRBJ2-5, with D tentatively TRBD2 (5 bases). V shed 8 bases and J shed 5 bases, with 18 bases lying between them. Per germline, CDR1 DFQATT and CDR2 SNEGSKA (reference sequence). This CDR3 contains 13 residues. The CDR3 loop is CSRTLAVHETQYF. The CDR3 DNA follows: TGCAGTCGCACCCTAGCCGTACATGAGACCCAGTACTTC.

A few counts support this clonotype. The chain employs TRBV3-1 and TRBJ1-5; D possibly corresponds to TRBD1 (5 bases). CDR3 length: 13 amino acids. Germline lookup yields CDR1 LGHDT and CDR2 YNNKEL (reference sequence). The V gene lost 4 bases and the J gene lost 10 bases, with 14 bases spanning the gap. CDR3 coding DNA: TGTGCCAGCAGCCCCTCCCGACAGATTCCCCAGCATTTT. Translated, it gives CASSPSRQIPQHF.

In this sample, this clonotype turned up a few times. The chain couples TRBV20-1 to TRBJ1-2; 9 nucleotides agree with TRBD1. Looked up from germline, CDR1 is DFQATT and CDR2 is SNEGSKA (reference sequence). The CDR3 loop spans 14 amino acids. Written as DNA, the CDR3 is TGCAGCATATCTAGACAGGGGGTCTACTATGGCTACACCTTC. Translated: CSISRQGVYYGYTF.

This clonotype was recorded a few times. V gene TRBV5-1 combines with J gene TRBJ1-5; D not resolved. The V end lost 0 bases, the J end lost 9 bases, and 7 bases lay between the germline ends. Germline assignment: CDR1 SGHRS and CDR2 YFSETQ. This CDR3 spans 12 amino acids. The CDR3 sequence: CASSLGYGPQHF. The CDR3, as DNA: TGCGCCAGCAGCTTGGGGTATGGGCCCCAGCATTTT. Looking up the rest from reference TRBV5-1 and TRBJ1-5 gives the full variable domain: KAGVTQTPRYLIKTRGQQVTLSCSPISGHRSVSWYQQTPGQGLQFLFEYFSETQRNKGNFPGRFSGRQFSNSRSEMNVSTLELGDSALYLCASSLGYGPQHFGDGTRLSIL.

This clonotype was seen ten or more times. This sequence joins TRBV3-1 and TRBJ2-7, with 8 bases identical to TRBD2. Germline loops: CDR1 LGHDT, CDR2 YNNKEL (reference sequence). J was trimmed by 5 bases and V by 7 bases; bases with no gene match: 10. The CDR3 has 14 amino acids. CDR3 DNA: TGTGCCAGCATGAGAACGGGAGGGACCCACGAGCAGTACTTC. It encodes CASMRTGGTHEQYF.

This chain connects TRBV11-3 to TRBJ2-7, with D perhaps TRBD1 or TRBD2 (6 bases each). The CDR3 has 15 amino acids. Trimming took off 5 bases at V and 1 base at J, with 15 bases between the two ends. Germline CDR1 reads SGHNT; CDR2 reads YENEEA. In DNA form, the CDR3 reads TGTGCCAGCAGCCCCGGGGGCTCCCGATCCTACGAGCAGTACTTC. Encoded protein: CASSPGGSRSYEQYF.

Many counts were recorded for this clonotype. The genes are TRBV11-2 and TRBJ2-1, with 11 nucleotides matching TRBD2. The CDR3 totals 14 residues. In germline, CDR1 is SGHAT, CDR2 FQNNGV. V lost 3 bases, J lost 8 bases, and 3 bases stayed unmatched. The CDR3 coding sequence is TGTGCCAGCAGCTTTAGCGGGGGGGCTTATGAGCAGTTCTTC. This gives the protein CASSFSGGAYEQFF. Filled out from reference TRBV11-2 and TRBJ2-1, the complete variable domain reads EAGVAQSPRYKIIEKRQSVAFWCNPISGHATLYWYQQILGQGPKLLIQFQNNGVVDDSQLPKDRFSAERLKGVDSTLKIQPAKLEDSAVYLCASSFSGGAYEQFFGPGTRLTVL.